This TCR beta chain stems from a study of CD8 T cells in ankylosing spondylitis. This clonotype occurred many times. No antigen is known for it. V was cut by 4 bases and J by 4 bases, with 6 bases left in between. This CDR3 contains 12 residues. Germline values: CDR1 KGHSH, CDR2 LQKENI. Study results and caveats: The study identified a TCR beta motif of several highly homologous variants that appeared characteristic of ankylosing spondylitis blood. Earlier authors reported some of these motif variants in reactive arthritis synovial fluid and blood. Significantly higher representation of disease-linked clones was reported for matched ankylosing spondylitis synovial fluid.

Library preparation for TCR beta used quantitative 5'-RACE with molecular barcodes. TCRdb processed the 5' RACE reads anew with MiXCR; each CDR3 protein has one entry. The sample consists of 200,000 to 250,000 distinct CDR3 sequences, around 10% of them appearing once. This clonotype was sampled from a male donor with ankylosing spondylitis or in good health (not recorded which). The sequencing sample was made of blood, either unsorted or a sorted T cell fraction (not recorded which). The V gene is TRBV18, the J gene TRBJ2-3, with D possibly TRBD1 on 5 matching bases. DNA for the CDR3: TGTGCCAGCTCACGACAGCCAGATACGCAGTATTTT. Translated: CASSRQPDTQYF.